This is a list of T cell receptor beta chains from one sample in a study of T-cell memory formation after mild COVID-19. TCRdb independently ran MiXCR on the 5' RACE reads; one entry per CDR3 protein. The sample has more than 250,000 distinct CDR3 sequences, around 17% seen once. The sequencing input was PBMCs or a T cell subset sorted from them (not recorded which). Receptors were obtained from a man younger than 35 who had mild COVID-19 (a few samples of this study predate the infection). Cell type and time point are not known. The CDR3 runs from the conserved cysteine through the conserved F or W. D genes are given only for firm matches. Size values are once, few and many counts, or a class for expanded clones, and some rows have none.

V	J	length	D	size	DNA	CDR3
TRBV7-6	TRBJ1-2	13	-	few	TGTGCCAGCAGCTACGGACACAACTATGGCTACACCTTC	CASSYGHNYGYTF
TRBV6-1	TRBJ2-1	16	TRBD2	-	TGTGCCAGCAGTGAATTCTCTAGCGGGGAGTACAATGAGCAGTTCTTC	CASSEFSSGEYNEQFF
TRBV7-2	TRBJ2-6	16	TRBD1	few	TGTGCCAGCAGCTCCTACAGGGGGACTGGGGCCAACGTCCTGACTTTC	CASSSYRGTGANVLTF
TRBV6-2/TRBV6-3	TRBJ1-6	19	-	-	TGTGCCAGCAGTTATTTATTCGGGACGCGTAGACTGGATAATTCACCCCTCCACTTT	CASSYLFGTRRLDNSPLHF
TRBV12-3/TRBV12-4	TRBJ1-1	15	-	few	TGTGCCAGCAGTTTAGCGAGAGGGATGAACACTGAAGCTTTCTTT	CASSLARGMNTEAFF
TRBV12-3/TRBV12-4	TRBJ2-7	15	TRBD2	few	TGTGCCAGCAGTTTCAGCGGGGGCCTAACCTACGAGCAGTACTTC	CASSFSGGLTYEQYF
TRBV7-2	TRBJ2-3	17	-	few	TGTGCCAGCAGTCCAACCCGAAGACAGCGAAGCACAGATACGCAGTATTTT	CASSPTRRQRSTDTQYF
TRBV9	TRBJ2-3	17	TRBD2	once	TGTGCCAGCAATTCCCCTAGCGGGGGCCCAAGCACAGATACGCAGTATTTT	CASNSPSGGPSTDTQYF
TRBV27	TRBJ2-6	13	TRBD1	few	TGTGCCAGCAGCGGGACAGGGGACCTCGTCCTGACTTTC	CASSGTGDLVLTF
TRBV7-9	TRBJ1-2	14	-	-	TGTGCCAGCAGCGGGGATAGGACAAGGGATGGCTACACCTTC	CASSGDRTRDGYTF
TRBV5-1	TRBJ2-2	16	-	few	TGCGCCAGCAGCTTGGTGGGGAGGCTACTGACCGGGGAGCTGTTTTTT	CASSLVGRLLTGELFF
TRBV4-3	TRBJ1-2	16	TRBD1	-	TGCGCCAGCAGCCTTCGCTGGACAGGGTGGGTCGGTGGCTACACCTTC	CASSLRWTGWVGGYTF
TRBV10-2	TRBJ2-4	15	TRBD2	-	TGCGCCATCTCGACTAGCGGGGTTGACAAAAACATTCAGTACTTC	CAISTSGVDKNIQYF
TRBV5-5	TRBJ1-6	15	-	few	TGTGCCAGCAGCCGAATCGACAGAAGGAAATCACCCCTCCACTTT	CASSRIDRRKSPLHF
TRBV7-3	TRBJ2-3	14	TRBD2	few	TGTGCCAGCAGCCTCGGGGGGGCTGAGGATACGCAGTATTTT	CASSLGGAEDTQYF
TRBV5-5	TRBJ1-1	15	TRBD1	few	TGTGCCAGCAGCTTACAGGGGGCGCAGGGTACTGAAGCTTTCTTT	CASSLQGAQGTEAFF
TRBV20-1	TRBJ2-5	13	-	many	TGCAGTGCTAGAGACCTAGAATTGGGGACCCAGTACTTC	CSARDLELGTQYF
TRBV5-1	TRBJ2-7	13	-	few	TGCGCCAGCAGCTCCAGGGGAAAGGACGAGCAGTACTTC	CASSSRGKDEQYF
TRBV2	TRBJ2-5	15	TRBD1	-	TGTGCCAGCAGTGAAGTGACAGGGGGCGTGGAGACCCAGTACTTC	CASSEVTGGVETQYF
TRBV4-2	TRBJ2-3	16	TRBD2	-	TGTGCCAGCAGACCTAGCGGGGTCGCTAGCACAGATACGCAGTATTTT	CASRPSGVASTDTQYF
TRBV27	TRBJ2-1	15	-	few	TGTGCCAGCAGTTTATCGCTCGGAACATACAATGAGCAGTTCTTC	CASSLSLGTYNEQFF
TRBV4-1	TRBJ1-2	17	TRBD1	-	TGCGCCAGCAGCTCCGCGGTACCGGGGACAGAGAACTATGGCTACACCTTC	CASSSAVPGTENYGYTF
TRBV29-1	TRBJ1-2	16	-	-	TGCAGCGTTGAAGATCTCGGCCAAACATTCAACTATGGCTACACCTTC	CSVEDLGQTFNYGYTF
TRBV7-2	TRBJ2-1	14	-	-	TGTGCCAGCAGTACCGGGACTTCGAACAATGAGCAGTTCTTC	CASSTGTSNNEQFF
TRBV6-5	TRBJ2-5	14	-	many	TGTGCCAGCAAGGGGGGCGTCAGCCAAGAGACCCAGTACTTC	CASKGGVSQETQYF
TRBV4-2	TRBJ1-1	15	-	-	TGTGCCAGCAGCCCGAGGGGGGTGCGGAACACTGAAGCTTTCTTT	CASSPRGVRNTEAFF
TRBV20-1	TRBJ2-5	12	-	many	TGCAGTGCTCGTGGGCTCCAAGAGACCCAGTACTTC	CSARGLQETQYF
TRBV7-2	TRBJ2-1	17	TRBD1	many	TGTGCCAGCAGCTTAGGGGGCCCGGGACAGGGGGCGAGTGAGCAGTTCTTC	CASSLGGPGQGASEQFF